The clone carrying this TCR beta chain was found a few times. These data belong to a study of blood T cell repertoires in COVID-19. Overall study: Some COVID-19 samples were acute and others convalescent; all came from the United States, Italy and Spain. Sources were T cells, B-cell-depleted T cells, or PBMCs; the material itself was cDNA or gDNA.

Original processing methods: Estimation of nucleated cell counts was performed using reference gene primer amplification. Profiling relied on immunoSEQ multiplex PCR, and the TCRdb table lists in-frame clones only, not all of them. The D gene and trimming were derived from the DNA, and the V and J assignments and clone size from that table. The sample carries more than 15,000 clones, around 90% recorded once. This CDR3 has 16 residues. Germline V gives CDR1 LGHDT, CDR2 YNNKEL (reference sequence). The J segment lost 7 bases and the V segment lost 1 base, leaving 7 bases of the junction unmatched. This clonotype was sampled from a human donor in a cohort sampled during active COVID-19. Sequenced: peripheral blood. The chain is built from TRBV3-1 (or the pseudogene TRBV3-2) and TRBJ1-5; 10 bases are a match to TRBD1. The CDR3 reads CASSQGDRGGKQPQHF. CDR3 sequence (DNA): TGTGCCAGCAGCCAAGGGGACAGGGGAGGAAAACAGCCCCAGCATTTT.